This T cell receptor (beta chain) was recorded in a study of blood T cell repertoires in COVID-19. Study overall: T cells, B-cell-depleted T cells, or PBMCs supplied cDNA or gDNA.

This CDR3 has 18 residues. Germline V lookup: CDR1 SGHRS, CDR2 YFSETQ. Unmatched junction bases numbered 9, after V lost 4 bases and J lost 0 bases. In the original analysis: Amplified reference gene primers provided the basis for estimating nucleated cell counts. Data came from immunoSEQ multiplex PCR; TCRdb stores just in-frame clones and leaves some out. V, J and clone size are taken as reported in that table, and D and trimming were inferred from the DNA itself. The sample holds about 330,000 clones, approximately 88% seen once. The clonotype was recovered from a woman in her 50s with active or convalescent COVID-19. The material sequenced was peripheral blood. The chain combines TRBV5-1 with TRBJ2-3; 12 nucleotides line up with TRBD2. Here the CDR3 DNA reads TGCGCCAGCAGCCCCGAACTAGCGGGGGGCACTAGCACAGATACGCAGTATTTT. Amino acid sequence: CASSPELAGGTSTDTQYF.